The 30 T cell receptor beta chains presented below share a single source sample, sequenced in a study of early T cells in non-severe SARS-CoV-2 infection. From the 5' RACE reads, TCRdb called clonotypes with MiXCR, one entry per CDR3 protein. There are more than 65,000 distinct CDR3 sequences in the sample; around 12% occur only once, and 2.5% to 3% lies in the top ten. Sequenced here: whole blood, sampled at baseline. The receptors were sampled from an adult who was a healthcare worker with PCR-confirmed SARS-CoV-2 infection or an uninfected control (not recorded which).

This chain uses TRBV5-1 with TRBJ2-7, with D unresolved. The germline gives CDR1 SGHRS, CDR2 YFSETQ. The CDR3 is made up of 13 amino acids. Trimming left V 0 bases short and J 6 bases short, with 10 bases between. The CDR3 bases are TGCGCCAGCAGCTTGGAGGCCGGGTTCGAGCAGTACTTC. Its translation is CASSLEAGFEQYF.

The chain couples TRBV7-2 to TRBJ2-3, with 7 bases identical to TRBD2. V gave up 5 bases and J gave up 4 bases; unmatched junction bases: 9. Germline V lookup: CDR1 SGHTA, CDR2 FQGNSA. The CDR3 contains 15 residues. The CDR3 DNA reads TGTGCCAGCAGCCCGGGCGGGGGTAGTTCAGATACGCAGTATTTT. This translates into CASSPGGGSSDTQYF.

J is TRBJ2-1 and V is TRBV23-1; the match to TRBD2 covers 7 bases. TRBV23-1 is an ORF; its function is uncertain. The CDR3 has 15 residues. V dropped 8 bases and J dropped 3; count of bases not matched to a gene: 10. CDR3 in amino acids: CASPLGTTFYNEQFF. The CDR3 bases are TGCGCCAGCCCACTCGGGACTACCTTCTACAATGAGCAGTTCTTC.

V and J are TRBV11-2 and TRBJ2-1; D is unresolved. There are 14 residues in the CDR3. V was pared by 5 bases and J by 9 bases, with 17 bases between. CDR1 SGHAT and CDR2 FQNNGV come from the germline V gene. CDR3 in amino acids: CASSPDSGYGEQFF. The CDR3 DNA is TGTGCCAGCAGCCCGGATTCCGGGTATGGTGAGCAGTTCTTC.

The chain combines TRBV10-3 with TRBJ2-1, with D perhaps TRBD1 (6 bases). Germline V lookup: CDR1 ENHRY, CDR2 SYGVKD. Trimming left V 0 bases short and J 7 bases short, with 16 bases between. The CDR3 totals 16 residues. CDR3 residues: CAISESATGTWNEQFF. In nucleotides, the CDR3 is TGTGCCATCAGTGAGTCGGCGACAGGAACGTGGAATGAGCAGTTCTTC.

The chain carries TRBV29-1 and TRBJ2-2; the D is unclear. V lost 6 bases and J lost 3, with 2 bases in between. The CDR3 is made up of 10 amino acids. CDR1 and CDR2 (germline): SQVTM, ANQGSEA. CDR3 region: CSVDTGELFF. CDR3 nucleotides: TGCAGCGTCGACACCGGGGAGCTGTTTTTT.

As for this clonotype: The junction and the germline gene differ at one end; a read error may be behind it. CDR3 bases: TGCGCCAGCAGCCCGACCGCGTGGCGGGGGGGTACAGATACGCGGTATTTT. Its protein product is CASSPTAWRGGTDTRYF. This chain links TRBV5-1 with TRBJ2-3, with TRBD2 identical over 9 bases. Germline values: CDR1 SGHRS, CDR2 YFSETQ. This CDR3 region has 17 residues.

This clonotype was seen more than once but under ten times. The V gene is TRBV7-2, the J gene TRBJ1-5, with no clear D. V lost 5 bases and J lost 1, with 12 bases in between. The CDR3 consists of 15 residues. Per germline, CDR1 SGHTA and CDR2 FQGNSA. CDR3: CASSPGSKSNQPQHF. The CDR3 nucleotides read TGTGCCAGCAGCCCCGGGAGCAAAAGCAATCAGCCCCAGCATTTT.

This clonotype was detected a few times. J is TRBJ2-7 and V is TRBV28, with D possibly matching TRBD2 (5 bases). The ends were cut back, 8 bases at V and 0 bases at J, with 17 bases in the middle. Germline CDR1 and CDR2: MDHEN and SYDVKM. This CDR3 is 15 amino acids long. CDR3 bases: TGTGCCAGCCGCTTGCCGTCTGGGAGCTCCTACGAGCAGTACTTC. Its translation: CASRLPSGSSYEQYF.

Ten or more counts support this clonotype. V is TRBV28 and J is TRBJ2-7; tentative D call: TRBD1 (5 bases). The CDR3 runs 13 residues. The V end was cut by 5 bases, the J end by 4 bases, with 12 bases between. CDR1 is MDHEN, CDR2 SYDVKM, per germline. As DNA, the CDR3 is TGTGCCAGCAGTCCACCCCAGGGTTACGAGCAGTACTTC. Encoded protein: CASSPPQGYEQYF.

This clonotype was seen ten or more times. J is TRBJ2-5 and V is TRBV15; D gene unclear. Germline V lookup: CDR1 LNHNV, CDR2 YYDKDF (reference sequence). This CDR3 region has 14 residues. Trimming shortened V by 1 base and J by 5 bases, and 11 bases separated the two germline ends. CDR3 sequence reads: CATSRGGSFETQYF. The CDR3 DNA sequence: TGTGCCACCAGCAGAGGGGGTTCCTTCGAGACCCAGTACTTC.

The genes are TRBV11-2 and TRBJ2-7; the D gene is possibly TRBD1 (6 bases). Trimming cost V 5 bases and J 1 base, with 12 bases left between them. Germline CDR1 is SGHAT and CDR2 is FQNNGV. This CDR3 region has 14 residues. The chain's CDR3 is CASSLTQGSYEQYF. In DNA, the CDR3 is TGTGCCAGCAGCCTAACCCAGGGGTCCTACGAGCAGTACTTC.

This clonotype was seen a handful of times. The CDR3 DNA sequence: TGCGCCAGCAGCCGGGGATCACAGGGATACCAAGAGACCCAGTACTTC. Its protein is CASSRGSQGYQETQYF. The gene calls are TRBV4-1 and TRBJ2-5; possibly TRBD1 for D (6 bases). Trimming pared 4 bases from V and 0 bases from J, leaving 15 bases between. The CDR3 has 16 residues. The germline CDR1 and CDR2 sequences are MGHRA and YSYEKL.

The table lists this clonotype with many counts. The chain employs TRBV18 and TRBJ2-7, with 7 bases identical to TRBD1. CDR1 KGHSH and CDR2 LQKENI come from the germline V gene. V was clipped by 3 bases and J by 6 bases; unmatched bases: 8. CDR3 length: 14 residues. CDR3 DNA sequence: TGTGCCAGCTCACCCGGGACAGCTATCATCGAGCAGTACTTC. As protein: CASSPGTAIIEQYF.

As for this clonotype: The junction and the germline gene differ at one end; a read error may be behind it. The rearrangement uses TRBV3-1 and TRBJ2-1; 8 nucleotides line up with TRBD2. Germline V gene lookup returns CDR1 LGHDT and CDR2 YNNKEL (reference sequence). The CDR3 spans 14 residues. The CDR3 DNA reads TGTGCCAGCAGCCCCCGCCATGGGCGGGGGGCTGGGATCTTC. It is translated as CASSPRHGRGAGIF.

This clonotype was seen more than once but under ten times. The chain links TRBV20-1 to TRBJ1-5; D is perhaps TRBD1 (5 bases). With 3 bases removed from V and 0 bases from J, the gap between germline ends came to 12 bases. Germline CDR1 and CDR2: DFQATT and SNEGSKA (reference sequence). The CDR3 covers 15 residues. The CDR3 sequence is CSASRDRNSNQPQHF. CDR3 DNA sequence: TGCAGTGCTAGCAGGGACCGTAATAGCAATCAGCCCCAGCATTTT.

The chain combines TRBV6-5 with TRBJ1-3; no reliable D call. Deletions cut 6 bases from V and 9 bases from J, with 18 bases between. This CDR3 has 14 residues. Germline V gives CDR1 MNHEY, CDR2 SVGAGI. As DNA, the CDR3 is TGTGCCAGCAGCCAGGACGGTGGGATAAGCACCATATATTTT. This encodes CASSQDGGISTIYF.

This clonotype was observed a few times. The genes are TRBV7-9 and TRBJ1-2; D uncertain. The CDR3 is 13 residues long. Germline V CDR1 and CDR2: SEHNR, FQNEAQ (reference sequence). V was cut by 5 bases and J by 4 bases, with 11 bases left in between. The CDR3 DNA sequence: TGTGCCAGCAGCCCCCTGGAAAGCTATGGCTACACCTTC. Protein product: CASSPLESYGYTF.

This clonotype was counted a few times. This chain connects TRBV11-2 to TRBJ2-3; 8 nucleotides agree with TRBD2. Germline V gene data show CDR1 as SGHAT and CDR2 as FQNNGV. J lost 4 bases, V lost 5 bases, and 11 bases had no gene match. This CDR3 has 16 residues. As DNA, the CDR3 is TGTGCCAGCAGCACCGCGGGGGGCCCCCGGCCAGATACGCAGTATTTT. Translated: CASSTAGGPRPDTQYF.

This clonotype was detected a few times. The V call is TRBV6-5, the J call TRBJ1-2; the D gene is possibly TRBD1 (5 bases). Germline V lookup: CDR1 MNHEY, CDR2 SVGAGI. V was trimmed by 7 bases and J by 2 bases, leaving 14 bases between them. The CDR3 has 14 residues. The CDR3 sequence: CASTDRDQNYGYTF. The CDR3 DNA is TGTGCCAGCACCGACCGGGACCAAAACTATGGCTACACCTTC.

This chain links TRBV7-2 with TRBJ1-4, with TRBD1 identical over 8 bases. This CDR3 has 15 amino acids. The germline V gene has CDR1 SGHTA and CDR2 FQGNSA. V shed 3 bases and J 3 bases; nucleotides not matched to a gene: 3. The CDR3, as DNA: TGTGCCAGCAGCTTGGGACAGGTCTCTAATGAAAAACTGTTTTTT. Amino acids: CASSLGQVSNEKLFF.

This clonotype was seen a few times. The chain employs TRBV20-1 and TRBJ1-2; TRBD1 matches at 7 bases. Germline lookup yields CDR1 DFQATT and CDR2 SNEGSKA (reference sequence). The CDR3 is made up of 11 amino acids. J lost 6 bases, V lost 6 bases, and 4 bases had no gene match. The CDR3 sequence: CSADRVDGYTF. Here the CDR3 DNA reads TGCAGTGCCGACAGGGTCGATGGCTACACCTTC.

The chain has TRBV7-9 and TRBJ2-1; the D gene could be TRBD1 or TRBD2 (6 bases each). Trimming took 0 bases from V and 0 from J, leaving 12 bases between them. The CDR3 is made up of 17 amino acids. The germline V gene encodes CDR1 SEHNR and CDR2 FQNEAQ (reference sequence). CDR3 coding DNA: TGTGCCAGCAGCTTAGCGGGGGGCCCTAGCTCCTACAATGAGCAGTTCTTC. Amino acid sequence: CASSLAGGPSSYNEQFF.

The chain joins TRBV4-3 to TRBJ1-6, with D unresolved. Trimming pared 0 bases from V and 7 bases from J, leaving 4 bases between. There are 13 residues in the CDR3. Germline values: CDR1 LGHNA, CDR2 YSLEER. The CDR3, as DNA: TGCGCCAGCAGCCAAGAAGGAAATTCACCCCTCCACTTT. It translates to CASSQEGNSPLHF.

This clonotype has only a few counts. The V gene is TRBV10-1, the J gene TRBJ2-2; possibly TRBD1 for D (6 bases). Germline values: CDR1 WNHNN, CDR2 SYGVQD (reference sequence). The CDR3 is 13 amino acids. The V end lost 2 bases, the J end lost 6 bases, and 7 bases lay between the germline ends. CDR3 protein: CASSERGSGELFF. Written as DNA, the CDR3 is TGCGCCAGCAGTGAGAGGGGGTCCGGGGAGCTGTTTTTT.

In its sample, this clonotype was seen a few times. The genes are TRBV7-9 and TRBJ2-5, with D possibly TRBD1 on 6 matching bases. With 6 bases removed from V and 2 bases from J, the gap between germline ends came to 10 bases. The germline CDR1 and CDR2 sequences are SEHNR and FQNEAQ (reference sequence). This CDR3 is 13 amino acids long. The CDR3 loop is CASSSQGQETQYF. The CDR3 coding sequence is TGTGCCAGCAGTTCACAGGGTCAAGAGACCCAGTACTTC.

This clonotype has only a few counts. The rearrangement links TRBV5-1 to TRBJ2-1; 9 nucleotides match TRBD1. V gave up 4 bases and J gave up 8 bases; unmatched junction bases: 10. CDR1 is SGHRS and CDR2 is YFSETQ in the germline V gene. This CDR3 is built from 15 residues. CDR3 nucleotide sequence: TGCGCCAGCAGCCCTCAACAGGGGGCGATCCATGAGCAGTTCTTC. Its translation is CASSPQQGAIHEQFF.

This clonotype occurred many times. V usage is TRBV7-9 and J usage is TRBJ2-3; 7 nucleotides match TRBD2. J lost 4 bases, V lost 2 bases, and 3 bases had no gene match. Germline loops: CDR1 SEHNR, CDR2 FQNEAQ (reference sequence). The CDR3 length is 14 residues. The CDR3: CASSLLLAADTQYF. The CDR3 DNA reads TGTGCCAGCAGCTTATTGCTAGCGGCAGATACGCAGTATTTT. The full variable domain, rest sourced from reference TRBV7-9 and TRBJ2-3, is DTGVSQNPRHKITKRGQNVTFRCDPISEHNRLYWYRQTLGQGPEFLTYFQNEAQLEKSRLLSDRFSAERPKGSFSTLEIQRTEQGDSAMYLCASSLLLAADTQYFGPGTRLTVL.

This CDR3 reads CASSFSGGEAGQFF. In DNA form, the CDR3 reads TGTGCCAGCAGTTTTAGCGGGGGGGAGGCTGGGCAGTTCTTC. The chain has TRBV27 and TRBJ2-1, with 11 bases lining up with TRBD2. The V gene end was trimmed by 3 bases and the J gene end by 12 bases; junction bases not matched to a gene: 7. The CDR3 length is 14 residues. Germline CDR1 is MNHEY and CDR2 is SMNVEV (reference sequence).

V gene TRBV20-1 combines with J gene TRBJ1-1, with TRBD1 identical over 8 bases. The CDR3 has 14 amino acids. After removal of 0 bases from V and 3 bases from J, the junction contained 3 bases not matched to a gene. From germline, CDR1 is DFQATT and CDR2 SNEGSKA (reference sequence). The CDR3 sequence is CSARDRGQDTEAFF. The CDR3 DNA reads as TGCAGTGCTAGAGACAGGGGGCAGGACACTGAAGCTTTCTTT.